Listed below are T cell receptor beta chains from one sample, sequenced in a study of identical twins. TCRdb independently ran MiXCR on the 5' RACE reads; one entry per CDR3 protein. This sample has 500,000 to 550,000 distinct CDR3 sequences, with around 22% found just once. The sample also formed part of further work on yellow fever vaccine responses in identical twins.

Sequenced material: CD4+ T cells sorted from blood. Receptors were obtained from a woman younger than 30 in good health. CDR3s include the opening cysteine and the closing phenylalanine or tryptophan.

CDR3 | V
CASTVDINQPQHF | TRBV19
CASSLGLITDTQYF | TRBV5-1
CASNFRTAKETQYF | TRBV11-2
CASSPQEFTEAFF | TRBV18
CASSYSLWGDYYEQFF | TRBV6-5
CASSQVPLGSSYNEQFF | TRBV5-1
CASSPGFNTGELFF | TRBV5-1
CASRLTNDPSYNEQFF | TRBV5-1
CASSQDLTGWGGELFF | TRBV4-2
CASRQGNTEAFF | TRBV6-5
CASSIREWDTQYF | TRBV6-2/TRBV6-3
CASSEPQGNTGELFF | TRBV25-1
CASSFNGDTGELFF | TRBV12-3/TRBV12-4
CASSQRRADTEAFF | TRBV3-1
CSGRQGAATEAFF | TRBV29-1
CASSPAGTANYGYTF | TRBV6-1
CASSFGFGSGANVLTF | TRBV12-3/TRBV12-4
CASSGRTGVTDTQYF | TRBV5-1
CAIRGTSGNEQFF | TRBV10-3
CASSVREGSTDTQYF | TRBV9
CASSLWDSGSGVEAFF | TRBV11-2
CASSSDRFNEKLFF | TRBV12-3/TRBV12-4
CASAFANRGLNSPLHF | TRBV4-1
CSVEDRVATGRTDTQYF | TRBV29-1
CASSVAGSNEQYF | TRBV5-1
CASSLPPTQFAGELFF | TRBV3-1
CASSARDSEQFF | TRBV9
CASSQLRDNEQFF | TRBV3-1
CASRADPGALHF | TRBV6-1
CASSAPGTGYQETQYF | TRBV9
CASSFPSGSSYNEQFF | TRBV11-2
CASSYSPVSGLYNEQFF | TRBV6-5
CSATQGLVSNQPQHF | TRBV20-1
CASSFLEGSTDTQYF | TRBV7-2
CSVLRQDYTGELFF | TRBV29-1
CASSNLLLLAGRELFF | TRBV27
CASSHPPATTNEKLFF | TRBV3-1
CSVEDLPGNEQFF | TRBV29-1
CASSFREGQFF | TRBV12-3/TRBV12-4
CASRSGLTREETQYF | TRBV28
CSACHKVRDSPLHF | TRBV29-1
CASSPRRGDGSPLHF | TRBV18
CASSQDAQGYANTGELFF | TRBV14
CATSDLGAGDTGELFF | TRBV24-1
CAIARNSYEQYF | TRBV10-3
CATSDSRTANQPQHF | TRBV24-1